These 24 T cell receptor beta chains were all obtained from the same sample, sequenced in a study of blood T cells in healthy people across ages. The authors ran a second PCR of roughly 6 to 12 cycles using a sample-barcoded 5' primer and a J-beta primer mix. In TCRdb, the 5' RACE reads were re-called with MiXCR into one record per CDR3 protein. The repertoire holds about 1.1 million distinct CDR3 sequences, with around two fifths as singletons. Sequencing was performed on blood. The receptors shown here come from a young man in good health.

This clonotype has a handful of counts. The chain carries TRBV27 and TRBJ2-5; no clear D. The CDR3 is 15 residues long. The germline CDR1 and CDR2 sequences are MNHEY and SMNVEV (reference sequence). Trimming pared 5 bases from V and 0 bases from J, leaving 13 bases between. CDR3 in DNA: TGTGCCAGCAGTCTACAGAGTTCGTACCAAGAGACCCAGTACTTC. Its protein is CASSLQSSYQETQYF.

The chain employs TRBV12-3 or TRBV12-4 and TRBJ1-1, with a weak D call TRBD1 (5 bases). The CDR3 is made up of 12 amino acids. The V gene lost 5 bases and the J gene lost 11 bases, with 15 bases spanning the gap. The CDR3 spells CASSRGSRTAFF. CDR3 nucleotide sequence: TGTGCCAGCAGTCGGGGCAGCCGGACGGCTTTCTTT.

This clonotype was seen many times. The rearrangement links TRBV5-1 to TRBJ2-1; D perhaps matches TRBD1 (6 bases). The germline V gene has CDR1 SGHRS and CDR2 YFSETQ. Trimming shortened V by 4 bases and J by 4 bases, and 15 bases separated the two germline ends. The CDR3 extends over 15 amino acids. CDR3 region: CASSPGQTSYNEQFF. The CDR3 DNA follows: TGCGCCAGCAGCCCTGGACAGACCTCTTACAATGAGCAGTTCTTC.

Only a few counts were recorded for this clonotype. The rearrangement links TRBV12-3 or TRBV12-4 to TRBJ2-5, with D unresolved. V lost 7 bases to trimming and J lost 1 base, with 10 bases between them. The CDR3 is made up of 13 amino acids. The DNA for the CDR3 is TGTGCCAGCACCGCAGACGTCCAAGAGACCCAGTACTTC. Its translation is CASTADVQETQYF.

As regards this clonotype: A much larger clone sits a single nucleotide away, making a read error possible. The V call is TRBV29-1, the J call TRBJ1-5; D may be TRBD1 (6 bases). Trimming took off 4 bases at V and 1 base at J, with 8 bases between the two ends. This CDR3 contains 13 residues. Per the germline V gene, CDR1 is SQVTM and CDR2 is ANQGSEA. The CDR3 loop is CSVGTESNQPQHF. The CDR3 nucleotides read TGCAGCGTTGGGACAGAGAGCAATCAGCCCCAGCATTTT.

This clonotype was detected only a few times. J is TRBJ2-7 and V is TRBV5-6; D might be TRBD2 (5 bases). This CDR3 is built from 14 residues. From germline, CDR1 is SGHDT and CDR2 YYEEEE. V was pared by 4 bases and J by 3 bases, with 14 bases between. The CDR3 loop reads CASSPGSSHYEQYF. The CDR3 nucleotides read TGTGCCAGCAGCCCGGGGTCATCGCACTACGAGCAGTACTTC.

CDR3 in DNA: TGTGCCAGCAGTTACCCCGCCCAACGGGACAATGAGCAGTACTTC. Its translation is CASSYPAQRDNEQYF. The V call is TRBV6-2 or TRBV6-3, the J call TRBJ2-7; D possibly corresponds to TRBD1 (6 bases). CDR1 and CDR2 (germline): MNHEY, SVGEGT. The CDR3 extends over 15 amino acids. Trimming pared 2 bases from V and 7 bases from J, leaving 18 bases between.

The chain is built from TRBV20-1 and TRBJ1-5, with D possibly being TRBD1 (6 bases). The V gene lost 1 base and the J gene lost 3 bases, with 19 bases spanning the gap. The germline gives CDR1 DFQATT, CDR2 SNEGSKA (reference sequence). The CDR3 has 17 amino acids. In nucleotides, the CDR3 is TGCAGTGCTAGAGCCTCTTTCGAACAGGGCTACAATCAGCCCCAGCATTTT. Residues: CSARASFEQGYNQPQHF.

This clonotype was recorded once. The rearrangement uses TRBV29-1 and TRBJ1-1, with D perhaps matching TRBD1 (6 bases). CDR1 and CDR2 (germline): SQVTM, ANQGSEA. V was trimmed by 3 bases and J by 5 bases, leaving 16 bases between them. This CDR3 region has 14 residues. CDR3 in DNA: TGCAGCGTTGAGTCCAGGGGCATACGAACTGAAGCTTTCTTT. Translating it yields CSVESRGIRTEAFF.

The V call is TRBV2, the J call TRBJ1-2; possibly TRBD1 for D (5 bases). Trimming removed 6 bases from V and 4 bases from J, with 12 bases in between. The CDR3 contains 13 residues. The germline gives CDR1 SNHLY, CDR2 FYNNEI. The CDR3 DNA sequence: TGTGCCAGCAGGACAGAGACATCCTATGGCTACACCTTC. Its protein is CASRTETSYGYTF.

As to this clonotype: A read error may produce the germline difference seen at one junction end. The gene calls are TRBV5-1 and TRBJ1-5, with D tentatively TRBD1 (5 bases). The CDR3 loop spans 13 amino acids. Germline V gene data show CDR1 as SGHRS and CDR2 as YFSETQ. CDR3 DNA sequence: TGTGCCAGCAGTTTTGGAGGGGATCAGCCCCAGCATTTT. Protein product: CASSFGGDQPQHF.

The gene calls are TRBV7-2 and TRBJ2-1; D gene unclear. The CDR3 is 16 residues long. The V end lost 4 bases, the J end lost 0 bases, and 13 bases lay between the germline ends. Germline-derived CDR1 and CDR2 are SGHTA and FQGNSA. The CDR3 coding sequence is TGTGCCAGCAGCTCGGCTCCGGGTAGCTCCTACAATGAGCAGTTCTTC. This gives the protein CASSSAPGSSYNEQFF.

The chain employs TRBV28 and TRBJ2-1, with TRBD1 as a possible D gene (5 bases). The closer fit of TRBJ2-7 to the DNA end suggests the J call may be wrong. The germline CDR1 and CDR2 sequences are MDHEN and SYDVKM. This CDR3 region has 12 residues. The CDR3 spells CASVGAYNEQYF. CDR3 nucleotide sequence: TGTGCCAGCGTTGGGGCGTACAATGAGCAGTACTTC.

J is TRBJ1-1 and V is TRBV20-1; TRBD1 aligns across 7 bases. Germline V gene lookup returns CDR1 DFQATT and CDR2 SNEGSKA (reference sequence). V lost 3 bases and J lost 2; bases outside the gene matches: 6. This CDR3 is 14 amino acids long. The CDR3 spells CSASSGTDNTEAFF. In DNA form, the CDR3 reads TGCAGTGCTAGCTCCGGGACAGATAACACTGAAGCTTTCTTT.

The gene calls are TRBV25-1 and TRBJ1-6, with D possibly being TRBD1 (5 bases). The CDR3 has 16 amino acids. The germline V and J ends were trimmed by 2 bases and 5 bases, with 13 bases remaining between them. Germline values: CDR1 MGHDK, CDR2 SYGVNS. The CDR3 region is CASSEVEGLDNSPLHF. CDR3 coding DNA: TGTGCCAGCAGTGAAGTCGAGGGGCTGGATAATTCACCCCTCCACTTT.

The CDR3 DNA follows: TGTGCCAGCAGACTCCCCAGGGGAGGAAGCACAGATACGCAGTATTTT. Its protein is CASRLPRGGSTDTQYF. This chain uses TRBV2 with TRBJ2-3; either TRBD1 or TRBD2 may fit D (6 bases each). The germline CDR1 and CDR2 sequences are SNHLY and FYNNEI. With 6 bases removed from V and 0 bases from J, the gap between germline ends came to 16 bases. The CDR3 totals 16 residues.

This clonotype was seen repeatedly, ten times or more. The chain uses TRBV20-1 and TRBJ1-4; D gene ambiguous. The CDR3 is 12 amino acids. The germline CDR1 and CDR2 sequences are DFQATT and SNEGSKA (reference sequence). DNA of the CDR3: TGCTGCGGGGTGGGAACTAATGAAAAACTGTTTTTT. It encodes CCGVGTNEKLFF.

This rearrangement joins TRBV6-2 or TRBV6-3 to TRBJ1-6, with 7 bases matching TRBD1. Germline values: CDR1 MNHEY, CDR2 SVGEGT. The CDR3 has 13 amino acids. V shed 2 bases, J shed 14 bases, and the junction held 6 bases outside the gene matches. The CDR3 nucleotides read TGTGCCAGCAGTTACGGGACAGTCGCGTCCCTCCACTTT. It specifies CASSYGTVASLHF.

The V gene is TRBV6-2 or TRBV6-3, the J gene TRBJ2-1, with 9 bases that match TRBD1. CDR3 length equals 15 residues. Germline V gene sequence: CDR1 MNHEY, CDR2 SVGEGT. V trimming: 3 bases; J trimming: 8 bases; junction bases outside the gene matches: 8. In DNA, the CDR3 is TGTGCCAGCAGTTATGCGGGACAGGGCGTCGATGAGCAGTTCTTC. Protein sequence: CASSYAGQGVDEQFF.

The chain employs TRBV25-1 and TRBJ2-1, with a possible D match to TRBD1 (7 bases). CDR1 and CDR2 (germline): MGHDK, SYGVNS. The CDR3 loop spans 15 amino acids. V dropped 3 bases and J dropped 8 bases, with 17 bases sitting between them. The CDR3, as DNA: TGTGCCAGCAGTGATCGTCCAGGGGGGATAGATGAGCAGTTCTTC. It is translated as CASSDRPGGIDEQFF.

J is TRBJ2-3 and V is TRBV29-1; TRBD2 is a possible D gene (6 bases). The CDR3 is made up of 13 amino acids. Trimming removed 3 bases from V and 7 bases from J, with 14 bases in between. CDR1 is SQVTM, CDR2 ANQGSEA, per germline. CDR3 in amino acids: CSVDPRGINTQYF. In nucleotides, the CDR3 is TGCAGCGTTGACCCACGGGGGATTAATACGCAGTATTTT.

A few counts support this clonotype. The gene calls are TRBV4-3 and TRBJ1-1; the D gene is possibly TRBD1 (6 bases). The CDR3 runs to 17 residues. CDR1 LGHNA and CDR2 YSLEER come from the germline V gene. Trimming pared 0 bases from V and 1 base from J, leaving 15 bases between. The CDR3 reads CASSQENFRDKNTEAFF. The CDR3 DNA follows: TGCGCCAGCAGCCAAGAAAATTTCCGGGACAAGAACACTGAAGCTTTCTTT.

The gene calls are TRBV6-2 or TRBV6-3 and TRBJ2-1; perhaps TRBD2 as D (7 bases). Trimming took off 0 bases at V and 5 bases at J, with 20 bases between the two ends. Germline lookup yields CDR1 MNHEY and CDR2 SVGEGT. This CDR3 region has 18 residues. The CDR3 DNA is TGTGCCAGCAGTTACTCGACTGTGGGGGGGGCGAAGCACAATGAGCAGTTCTTC. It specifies CASSYSTVGGAKHNEQFF.

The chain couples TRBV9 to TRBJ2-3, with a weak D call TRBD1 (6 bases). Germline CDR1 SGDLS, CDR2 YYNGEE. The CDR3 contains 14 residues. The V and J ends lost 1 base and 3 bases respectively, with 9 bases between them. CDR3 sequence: CASSVQGLTDTQYF. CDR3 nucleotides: TGTGCCAGCAGCGTACAGGGGCTGACAGATACGCAGTATTTT.